This T cell receptor (beta chain) emerged from a study of shared clonotypes between healthy human individuals. The CDR3 runs to 15 residues. The ends were cut back, 5 bases at V and 0 bases at J, with 14 bases in the middle. CDR1 is SQVTM and CDR2 is ANQGSEA in the germline V gene. Positive CCR7 selection of CD45RO-negative cells yielded the naive CD8 cells, and terminally differentiated effector memory CD45RA+ cells were excluded. Whole-study results and caveats: Non-shared clonotypes showed lower generation probabilities than clonotypes common to all four donors. Naive subsets generally exceeded memory subsets in estimated richness.

In this sample, this clone turned up once. Its antigen is not known. Assay used: immunoSEQ multiplex PCR; TCRdb lists only in-frame clones, some missing. The sample consists of a few million clones, over 85% of them appearing once. The rearrangement joins TRBV29-1 to TRBJ1-3, with no clear D. The sequence derives from a man aged 18 to 35 in good health. Some clones in this sample may be carry-over from other donors' samples. Sequencing input: naive CD8+ T cells from PBMCs. This CDR3 is CSVYLDRSSGNTIYF. CDR3 DNA: TGCAGCGTTTACTTAGACCGGAGCTCTGGAAACACCATATATTTT.